This entry features one T cell receptor beta chain sequence. What it binds is unknown. A much larger clone lies one base from this, so it may be a read error. Germline V CDR1 and CDR2: SEHNR, FQNEAQ (reference sequence). The CDR3 is 14 residues long. Trimming cost V 3 bases and J 6 bases, with 14 bases left between them. This entry is derived from a study of Graves' ophthalmopathy and Graves' hyperthyroidism. Findings of the study overall: The model predicted progression of ophthalmopathy with a sensitivity of 70% to 71%, and its specificity was about 72%. Sensitivity of 85% to 90% and specificity of about 81% were achieved when a 13-signature model separated ophthalmopathy from stable hyperthyroidism.

The study amplified TCR beta CDR3 regions using RNA transcripts. HTBI primers were used in a first-round RT-PCR, which preceded a second-round multiplex PCR. TCRdb used MiXCR to reprocess the multiplex PCR reads, holding one entry per CDR3 protein. The table shows 1 million to 1.3 million distinct CDR3 sequences, with about 35% occurring only once. Hyperthyroidism cases were recent diagnoses of under 2 months' duration in people aged 18 to 65. Orbital computed tomography and thyroid ultrasound, along with TRAb, serum thyroxine and clinical symptoms, underpinned diagnosis. This clonotype originated in an adult man with Graves' hyperthyroidism. The chain uses TRBV7-9 and TRBJ1-1; D may be TRBD1 (6 bases). Material for sequencing was peripheral blood or thyroid tissue (not recorded which). CDR3 region: CASSLGADISEAFF. The CDR3 bases are TGTGCCAGCAGCTTGGGGGCGGACATCTCTGAAGCTTTCTTT.